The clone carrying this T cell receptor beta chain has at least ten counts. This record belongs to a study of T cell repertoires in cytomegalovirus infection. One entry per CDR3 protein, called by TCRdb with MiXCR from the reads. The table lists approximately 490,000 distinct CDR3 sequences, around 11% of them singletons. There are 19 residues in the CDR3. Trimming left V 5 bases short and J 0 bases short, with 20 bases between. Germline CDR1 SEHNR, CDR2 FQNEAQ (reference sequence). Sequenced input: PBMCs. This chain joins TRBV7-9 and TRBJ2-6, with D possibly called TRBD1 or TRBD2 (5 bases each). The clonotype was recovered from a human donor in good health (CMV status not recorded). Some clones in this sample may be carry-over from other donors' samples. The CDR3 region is CASSLKDIRGPSGANVLTF. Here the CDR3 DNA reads TGTGCCAGCAGCCTGAAGGACATACGGGGTCCCTCTGGGGCCAACGTCCTGACTTTC.